The 29 T cell receptor beta chains below were found in one sample sequenced in a study of T-cell reconstitution after alpha-beta-depleted transplantation in children. TCRbeta library preparation incorporated unique molecular identifiers. TCRdb used MiXCR to reprocess the PCR reads, holding one entry per CDR3 protein. Of around 200,000 distinct CDR3 sequences in the sample, under 13% were seen once. The sample consisted of PBMCs, taken before TCRalphabeta/CD19-depleted stem cell transplant. These receptors all come from a child in the first two years of life with acute myeloid leukemia, due to receive a stem cell transplant.

This clonotype was seen many times. The chain recombines TRBV12-3 or TRBV12-4 with TRBJ1-2, with TRBD1 as a possible D gene (5 bases). V lost 3 bases and J lost 2, with 10 bases in between. The CDR3 has 14 amino acids. CDR3 amino acids: CASSLGRNNYGYTF. In DNA form, the CDR3 reads TGTGCCAGCAGTTTGGGACGGAACAACTATGGCTACACCTTC.

The V call is TRBV7-2, the J call TRBJ2-7, with no clear D. Per germline, CDR1 SGHTA and CDR2 FQGNSA. Trimming pared 1 base from V and 3 bases from J, leaving 7 bases between. The CDR3 has 13 residues. The CDR3 here is CASSLGFLYEQYF. The CDR3 nucleotides are TGTGCCAGCAGCTTAGGATTTCTCTACGAGCAGTACTTC. Full variable domain (rest looked up from reference TRBV7-2 and TRBJ2-7): GAGVSQSPSNKVTEKGKDVELRCDPISGHTALYWYRQSLGQGLEFLIYFQGNSAPDKSGLPSDRFSAERTGGSVSTLTIQRTQQEDSAVYLCASSLGFLYEQYFGPGTRLTVT.

This clonotype has a count of ten or more. This chain uses TRBV29-1 with TRBJ1-2; TRBD1 agrees at 7 bases. The CDR3 length is 14 residues. Germline-derived CDR1 and CDR2 are SQVTM and ANQGSEA. V trimming: 4 bases; J trimming: 1 base; junction bases outside the gene matches: 6. This CDR3 reads CSVGGQAFNYGYTF. The CDR3 DNA is TGCAGCGTTGGCGGACAGGCTTTTAACTATGGCTACACCTTC.

This clonotype has a count of ten or more. The V call is TRBV5-5, the J call TRBJ2-5, with D possibly TRBD2 on 6 matching bases. The CDR3 runs to 14 residues. Germline V gene lookup returns CDR1 SGHKS and CDR2 YYEKEE (reference sequence). V lost 0 bases to trimming and J lost 4 bases, with 10 bases between them. In DNA form, the CDR3 reads TGTGCCAGCAGCTTGGCTCAACTAGCAGAGACCCAGTACTTC. Amino acid sequence: CASSLAQLAETQYF.

Note on this clonotype: Sequence at one end of the junction differs from germline and may be a read error. The chain is built from TRBV3-1 and TRBJ1-3; tentative D call: TRBD1 (5 bases). CDR3 length: 13 amino acids. CDR1 and CDR2 from the germline V gene are LGHDT and YNNKEL (reference sequence). The CDR3 loop is CARSQGTGNTIYF. For the CDR3, the DNA is TGTGCCCGCAGCCAGGGAACTGGAAACACCATATATTTT.

This clonotype was seen repeatedly, ten times or more. V is TRBV20-1 and J is TRBJ2-7; possibly TRBD2 for D (5 bases). V lost 5 bases and J 0 bases, leaving 14 bases between the germline ends. The germline gives CDR1 DFQATT, CDR2 SNEGSKA (reference sequence). This CDR3 contains 14 residues. CDR3 nucleotide sequence: TGCAGTGCTCACCGGACGGGGAACTCCTACGAGCAGTACTTC. It codes for CSAHRTGNSYEQYF.

As regards this clonotype: A much bigger clone sits one base away, suggesting this may be a read error. The rearrangement uses TRBV20-1 and TRBJ1-5; D call uncertain. The CDR3 consists of 16 residues. From germline, CDR1 is DFQATT and CDR2 SNEGSKA (reference sequence). Trimming shortened V by 5 bases and J by 3 bases, and 20 bases separated the two germline ends. The CDR3 reads CSAGPLRGEHNQPQHF. CDR3 DNA: TGCAGTGCTGGACCCCTTCGCGGGGAGCACAATCAGCCCCAGCATTTT.

At least ten counts were recorded for this clonotype. This sequence joins TRBV7-8 and TRBJ1-2; D possibly corresponds to TRBD1 (6 bases). Germline V gene lookup returns CDR1 SGHVS and CDR2 FQNEAQ. There are 14 residues in the CDR3. Trimming stripped 3 bases from V and 4 bases from J, with 12 bases between. For the CDR3, the DNA is TGTGCCAGCAGCTTGGACAGACCCCTCTATGGCTACACCTTC. This codes for CASSLDRPLYGYTF.

This chain links TRBV6-1 with TRBJ2-7; TRBD1 is a possible D gene (5 bases). Between the trimmed V and J ends, which lost 6 bases and 0 bases, there was a span of 15 bases. CDR3 size: 15 residues. Per germline, CDR1 MNHNS and CDR2 SASEGT. The CDR3 bases are TGTGCCAGCAGCTCGCGGACACAAGGCTCCTACGAGCAGTACTTC. It yields the protein CASSSRTQGSYEQYF.

The chain employs TRBV6-1 and TRBJ1-2; D call uncertain. The CDR3 loop spans 12 amino acids. With 3 bases removed from V and 3 bases from J, the gap between germline ends came to 5 bases. Germline CDR1 is MNHNS and CDR2 is SASEGT. This chain's CDR3 is CASSDSYYGYTF. CDR3 sequence (DNA): TGTGCCAGCAGTGACAGCTACTATGGCTACACCTTC.

This clonotype was picked up a small number of times. In DNA, the CDR3 is TGCGCCAGCAGCCAAGACCCCCCCAGGGGAAGGACTGAAGCTTTCTTT. It yields the protein CASSQDPPRGRTEAFF. The chain has TRBV4-3 and TRBJ1-1; perhaps TRBD1 as D (6 bases). The CDR3 length is 16 residues. Per the germline V gene, CDR1 is LGHNA and CDR2 is YSLEER. The V end lost 0 bases, the J end lost 5 bases, and 16 bases lay between the germline ends.

Note on this clonotype: Possible read error: a much larger clone is one base away. V and J are TRBV18 and TRBJ1-1, with 8 bases lining up with TRBD1. CDR3 length: 15 residues. Germline CDR1 reads KGHSH; CDR2 reads LQKENI. The CDR3 reads CASSLRPGQDTEVFF. DNA of the CDR3: TGTGCCAGCTCACTGAGACCGGGACAGGACACTGAAGTTTTCTTT. The whole variable domain, remainder taken from reference TRBV18 and TRBJ1-1, is NAGVMQNPRHLVRRRGQEARLRCSPMKGHSHVYWYRQLPEEGLKFMVYLQKENIIDESGMPKERFSAEFPKEGPSILRIQQVVRGDSAAYFCASSLRPGQDTEVFFGQGTRLTVV.

In its sample, this clonotype was seen many times. A much larger clone is a single base away; this may be a read error. This chain connects TRBV5-4 to TRBJ2-7, with 8 positions matching TRBD1. This CDR3 has 14 residues. Germline assignment: CDR1 SGHNT and CDR2 YYREEE (reference sequence). The CDR3 bases are TGTGCCAGCAGCTTGGACAGGGGGTCCTACGAGCGGTACTTC. Amino acid sequence: CASSLDRGSYERYF.

This clonotype was observed at least ten times. The V gene is TRBV3-1, the J gene TRBJ2-3; 8 bases are shared with TRBD2. The CDR3 consists of 14 residues. Germline CDR1 reads LGHDT; CDR2 reads YNNKEL (reference sequence). Germline trimming cut 3 bases from V and 5 bases from J; bases unmatched to any gene: 4. The CDR3 protein is CASSHRAGGDTQYF. The CDR3 nucleotides are TGTGCCAGCAGCCACCGGGCGGGAGGAGATACGCAGTATTTT.

Regarding this clonotype: This could be a read error, since a much larger clone is one nucleotide away. The V gene is TRBV6-2 or TRBV6-3, the J gene TRBJ1-2; D is uncertain. The CDR3 consists of 11 residues. V lost 7 bases to trimming and J lost 5 bases, with 8 bases between them. CDR1 is MNHEY and CDR2 is SVGEGT in the germline V gene. Here the CDR3 reads CASKRVYGYTF. CDR3 DNA sequence: TGTGCCAGCAAAAGAGTATATGGCTACACCTTC.

This clonotype was detected ten times or more. V usage is TRBV7-2 and J usage is TRBJ2-4; D is ambiguous. Germline V gene sequence: CDR1 SGHTA, CDR2 FQGNSA. V was clipped by 5 bases and J by 0 bases, with 17 bases between them. The CDR3 has 17 residues. The chain's CDR3 is CASSPRVANLAKNIQYF. Written as DNA, the CDR3 is TGTGCCAGCAGCCCCCGTGTGGCTAATCTAGCCAAAAACATTCAGTACTTC.

This clonotype was counted at least ten times. The rearrangement uses TRBV3-1 and TRBJ2-7, with 8 bases matching TRBD1. V shed 0 bases and J 1 base; nucleotides not matched to a gene: 8. Germline V gene data show CDR1 as LGHDT and CDR2 as YNNKEL (reference sequence). The CDR3 length is 17 residues. The chain's CDR3 is CASSQEKDRVTSYEQYF. The CDR3 bases are TGTGCCAGCAGCCAAGAAAAGGACAGGGTAACATCCTACGAGCAGTACTTC.

In this sample, this clonotype turned up many times. The chain combines TRBV2 with TRBJ2-1, with D perhaps being TRBD1 or TRBD2 (5 bases each). This CDR3 has 17 residues. Germline CDR1 SNHLY, CDR2 FYNNEI. The V end lost 8 bases, the J end lost 0 bases, and 20 bases lay between the germline ends. The CDR3 DNA reads as TGTGCCAGCCTACTCAGGGTGGGAGAGAGCTCCTACAATGAGCAGTTCTTC. It yields the protein CASLLRVGESSYNEQFF.

In its sample, this clonotype was seen many times. The chain is built from TRBV11-3 and TRBJ1-1; 7 nucleotides line up with TRBD1. V lost 3 bases to trimming and J lost 0 bases; unmatched junction nucleotides: 4. Germline-derived CDR1 and CDR2 are SGHNT and YENEEA. This CDR3 is built from 15 residues. CDR3 bases: TGTGCCAGCAGCTTTGTGACAGGGTTGAACACTGAAGCTTTCTTT. It translates to CASSFVTGLNTEAFF.

This clonotype was picked up many times. The chain has TRBV12-3 or TRBV12-4 and TRBJ2-1, with D uncertain. Between the trimmed V and J ends, which lost 7 bases and 8 bases, there was a span of 9 bases. The CDR3 totals 11 residues. CDR3 sequence: CASTHLDEQFF. The DNA of the CDR3 is TGTGCCAGCACCCACCTGGATGAGCAGTTCTTC.

This clonotype has at least ten counts. CDR3 region: CASSQGLAGAWAKNIQYF. The CDR3 DNA is TGTGCCAGCAGCCAAGGACTAGCGGGGGCCTGGGCCAAAAACATTCAGTACTTC. The rearrangement links TRBV4-2 to TRBJ2-4; 12 bases align to TRBD2. Germline V gene lookup returns CDR1 LGHNA and CDR2 YNFKEQ. This CDR3 contains 18 residues. V gave up 1 base and J gave up 1 base; unmatched junction bases: 5.

This clonotype was picked up many times. The V and J genes are TRBV28 and TRBJ1-1; D not resolved. Trimming removed 4 bases at V and 1 base at J, with 10 bases between. The CDR3 totals 14 residues. Germline lookup yields CDR1 MDHEN and CDR2 SYDVKM. Here the CDR3 DNA reads TGTGCCAGCAGTTATGGGCTCCCGAACACTGAAGCTTTCTTT. This gives the protein CASSYGLPNTEAFF.

This clonotype showed up many times. The gene calls are TRBV20-1 and TRBJ2-7; possible D gene TRBD1, 6 bases. The germline gives CDR1 DFQATT, CDR2 SNEGSKA (reference sequence). Trimming cost V 6 bases and J 6 bases, with 18 bases left between them. The CDR3 consists of 13 residues. CDR3 in DNA: TGCAGTGCCCCCACCACACAGGGAAGCGAGCAGTACTTC. Its protein product is CSAPTTQGSEQYF.

The table lists this clonotype with many counts. The chain carries TRBV5-1 and TRBJ2-3, with a possible D match to TRBD2 (6 bases). The CDR3 runs to 12 residues. CDR1 and CDR2 from the germline V gene are SGHRS and YFSETQ. V dropped 4 bases and J dropped 5 bases, with 8 bases sitting between them. The CDR3 DNA reads TGCGCCAGCAGCATCGGGAGAGATACGCAGTATTTT. It codes for CASSIGRDTQYF.

Ten or more counts support this clonotype. The V call is TRBV5-1, the J call TRBJ1-1, with D uncertain. The V gene lost 0 bases and the J gene lost 3 bases, with 6 bases spanning the gap. From germline, CDR1 is SGHRS and CDR2 YFSETQ. The CDR3 spans 13 residues. The CDR3 sequence is CASSLVWDTEAFF. For the CDR3, the DNA is TGCGCCAGCAGCTTGGTTTGGGACACTGAAGCTTTCTTT.

The rearrangement uses TRBV7-2 and TRBJ1-6; no clear D. Trimming cost V 1 base and J 4 bases, with 8 bases left between them. The germline CDR1 and CDR2 sequences are SGHTA and FQGNSA. CDR3 length: 15 residues. This CDR3 is CASSLVVGYNSPLHF. The CDR3 nucleotides are TGTGCCAGCAGCTTAGTCGTAGGGTATAATTCACCCCTCCACTTT.

As for this clonotype: A clone one base away is much larger, so this may be a read error. J is TRBJ1-3 and V is TRBV10-2; a weak D match, TRBD1 (5 bases). The CDR3 totals 17 residues. Trimming pared 6 bases from V and 0 bases from J, leaving 18 bases between. Germline V gene sequence: CDR1 WSHSY, CDR2 SAAADI. This CDR3 is CASRGRGLNDSGNTIYF. The CDR3 DNA reads TGCGCCAGCAGAGGGCGGGGCCTTAACGACTCTGGAAACACCATATATTTT.

This clonotype was detected many times. CDR3 DNA: TGCGCCAGCAGCTTGGAGACGGTGGCTGATGGCTACACCTTC. Translated, it gives CASSLETVADGYTF. The chain couples TRBV5-1 to TRBJ1-2; no clear D. V lost 0 bases and J 6 bases, leaving 12 bases between the germline ends. The CDR3 extends over 14 amino acids. CDR1 is SGHRS, CDR2 YFSETQ, per germline. The complete variable domain, with remaining parts taken from reference TRBV5-1 and TRBJ1-2, reads KAGVTQTPRYLIKTRGQQVTLSCSPISGHRSVSWYQQTPGQGLQFLFEYFSETQRNKGNFPGRFSGRQFSNSRSEMNVSTLELGDSALYLCASSLETVADGYTFGSGTRLTVV.

The table lists this clonotype with many counts. The chain uses TRBV27 and TRBJ2-4; the match to TRBD1 covers 7 bases. Germline CDR1 MNHEY, CDR2 SMNVEV (reference sequence). V trimming: 6 bases; J trimming: 7 bases; junction bases outside the gene matches: 3. There are 12 residues in the CDR3. The CDR3 sequence is CASSPTGNIQYF. CDR3 bases: TGTGCCAGCAGCCCGACAGGGAACATTCAGTACTTC.